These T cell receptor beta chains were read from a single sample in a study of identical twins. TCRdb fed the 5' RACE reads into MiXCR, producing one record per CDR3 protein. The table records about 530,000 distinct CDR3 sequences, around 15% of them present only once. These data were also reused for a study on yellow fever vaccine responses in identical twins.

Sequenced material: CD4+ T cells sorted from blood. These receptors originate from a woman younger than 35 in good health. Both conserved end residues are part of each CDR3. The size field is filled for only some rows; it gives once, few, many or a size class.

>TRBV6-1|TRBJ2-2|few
CASSVWGNTGELFF
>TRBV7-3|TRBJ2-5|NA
CASSLDPAAETQYF
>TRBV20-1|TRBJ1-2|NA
CSAKYGYTF
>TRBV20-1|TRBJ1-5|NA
CSARPPGRYSNQPQHF
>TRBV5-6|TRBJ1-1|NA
CASSPLGGSNTEAFF
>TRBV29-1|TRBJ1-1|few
CSVAGQTNTEAFF
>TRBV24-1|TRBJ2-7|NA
CATSDSGTGSHEQYF
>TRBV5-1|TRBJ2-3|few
CASSLVGATGDTQYF
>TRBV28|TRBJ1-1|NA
CASTPRGWETEAFF
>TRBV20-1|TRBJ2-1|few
CSVTSGAYNEQFF
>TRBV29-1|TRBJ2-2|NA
CSVRATGELFF
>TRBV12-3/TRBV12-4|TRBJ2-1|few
CASSVHSGTSDTYNEQFF
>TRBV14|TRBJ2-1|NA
CASSPLLGQGEYNEQFF
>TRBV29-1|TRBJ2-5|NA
CSVGGQGVKETQYF
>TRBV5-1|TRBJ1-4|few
CASSSTGRNEKLFF
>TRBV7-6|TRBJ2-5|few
CASSPNVGGQETQYF
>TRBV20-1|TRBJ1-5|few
CSARSMGAGVQPQHF
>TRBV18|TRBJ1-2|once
CASSPGGQLYYGYTF
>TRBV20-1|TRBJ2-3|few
CSARLTPADTQYF
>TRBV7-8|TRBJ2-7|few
CASSLHGARSITYEQYF
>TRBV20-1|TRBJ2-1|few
CSAKLAGASEQFF
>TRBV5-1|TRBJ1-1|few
CASSPGTGYNTEAFF
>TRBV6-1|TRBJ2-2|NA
CASNRDRGTGELFF
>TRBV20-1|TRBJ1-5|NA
CSARGTTGTGIQPQHF
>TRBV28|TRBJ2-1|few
CASSLFQGGSYNEQFF
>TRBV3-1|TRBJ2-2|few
CASSRVNPGLAGADTGELFF
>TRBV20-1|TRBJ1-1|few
CSASGGYTEAFF
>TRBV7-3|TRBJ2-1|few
CASSPDPGLHNEQFF
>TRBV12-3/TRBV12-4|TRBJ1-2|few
CASSRTATSYGYTF
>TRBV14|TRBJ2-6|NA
CASSLFSTGRTTGANVLTF
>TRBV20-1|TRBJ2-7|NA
CSARLAGASYEQYF
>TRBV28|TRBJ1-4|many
CAIQLGLRTGNPGEKLFF
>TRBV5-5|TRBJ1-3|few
CASSGALAGNTIYF
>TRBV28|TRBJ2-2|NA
CASSSPIANTGELFF
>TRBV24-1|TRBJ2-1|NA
CATSDFRGYNEQFF
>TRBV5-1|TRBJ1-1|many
CASSREQGLGTEAFF
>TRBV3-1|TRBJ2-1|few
CASSLGLAGAGEQFF
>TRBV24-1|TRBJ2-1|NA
CATSASLAGGYNEQFF
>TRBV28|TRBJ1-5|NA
CASTRSGQGVINQPQHF
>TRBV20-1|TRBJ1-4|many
CSARDMAVNEKLFF
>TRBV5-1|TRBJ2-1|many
CASSLDRDEQFF
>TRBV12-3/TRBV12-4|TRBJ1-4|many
CASSSSGGPNEKLFF
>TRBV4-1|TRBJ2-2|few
CASSQGNPLPWGELFF
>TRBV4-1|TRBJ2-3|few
CASSQEVAELSNTQYF
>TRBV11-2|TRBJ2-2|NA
CASSPAGDTGELFF
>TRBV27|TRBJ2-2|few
CASRQIAGGQGGELFF
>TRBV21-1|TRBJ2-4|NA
CASSKVRGARAKNIQYF
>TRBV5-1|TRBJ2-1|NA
CASRSSAHNEQFF
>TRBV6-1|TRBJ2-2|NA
CASLDGTGGNTGELFF
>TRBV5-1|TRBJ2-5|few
CASSGTGGKETQYF
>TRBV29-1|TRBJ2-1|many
CSVHQPRDSSYNEQFF
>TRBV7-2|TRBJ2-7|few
CASRLSNIGRYYEQYF
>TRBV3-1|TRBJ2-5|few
CASSQAPLSPETQYF
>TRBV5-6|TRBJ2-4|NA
CASSLAGSQALAKNIQYF
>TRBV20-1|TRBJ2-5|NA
CSARSSHVPQETQYF
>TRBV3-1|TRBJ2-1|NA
CASSQDPSSYNEQFF
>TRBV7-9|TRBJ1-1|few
CASSLELWGGNTEAFF
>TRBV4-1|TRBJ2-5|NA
CASSQVVPQETQYF
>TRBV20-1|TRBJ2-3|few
CSARYSPTDTQYF
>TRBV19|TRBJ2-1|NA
CASIVSRDYPNEQFF